This TCR beta chain emerged from a study of cytomegalovirus exposure and HLA in healthy donors. Study-level results: A list of roughly 160 TCR beta chains associated with cytomegalovirus was given. Later, an analysis showed that TCR beta chains associated with HLA were more clonally expanded than others that were equally common.

Regarding this clone: No antigen is known for it.

PCR amplification relied on 60 Vbeta primers (plus 13 Jbeta primers). Profiling relied on immunoSEQ multiplex PCR, and the TCRdb table lists in-frame clones only, not all of them. This table has about 190,000 clones, roughly 81% appearing once. Sequencing input: PBMCs. The sequence came from a woman aged 25-40 years in good health and CMV-seropositive.

CDR3 coding DNA: TGTGCCTGGAGGGGTAGCGGAACTACGGGAGAGCAGTACTTC. Translating it yields CAWRGSGTTGEQYF. The chain employs TRBV30 and TRBJ2-5; possible D gene TRBD2, 6 bases. The germline V gene has CDR1 GTSNPN and CDR2 SVGIG (reference sequence). V dropped 3 bases and J dropped 11 bases, with 22 bases sitting between them. The CDR3 length is 14 residues.